This TCR beta chain comes out of a study of CD8 T cells in Susac syndrome. This clonotype was seen more than once but under ten times. The CDR3 extends over 14 amino acids. RNA was extracted with the RNeasy kit, and a quantity of roughly 0.5 to 1 ug was reverse transcribed using random hexamers. TCRdb redid the calling of the immunoSEQ multiplex PCR reads with MiXCR, one entry per CDR3 protein. Of roughly 200,000 distinct CDR3 sequences listed, 90% to 95% were seen once; the top ten hold more than 0.095%. The TCR sequence derives from a human donor with Susac syndrome. This chain connects TRBV21-1 to TRBJ1-1; the DNA was not used to check the table's D call, TRBD1. TRBV21-1 is a pseudogene segment. Input material: CD4+ T cells from PBMCs. The DNA of the CDR3 is TGTGCCAGCAGCCCCCGGACGGAGAACACTGAAGCTTTCTTT. This codes for CASSPRTENTEAFF.